These T cell receptor beta chains were read from a single sample in a study of beta chain features in type 1 diabetes. Produced via immunoSEQ multiplex PCR; TCRdb's table is partial and in-frame only. The table includes 900,000 or so clones, 15% to 20% detected once. The sequenced material came from naive CD4+ T cells from blood. Receptor source: a woman under 30 in good health. CDR3s include the opening cysteine and the closing phenylalanine or tryptophan. The order of the fields is clone size, V gene, D gene, J gene, CDR3 protein, CDR3 DNA. D genes are given only for firm matches. Rows may omit the clone size; those that give it use once, few, many or a size class.

clone size: -; V gene: TRBV9; D gene: TRBD2; J gene: TRBJ2-2; CDR3 protein: CASSVDHGLAGDGGELFF; CDR3 DNA: TGTGCCAGCAGCGTAGATCATGGACTAGCGGGAGATGGAGGGGAGCTGTTTTTT
clone size: -; V gene: TRBV27; D gene: -; J gene: TRBJ2-7; CDR3 protein: CASSFDDSYEQYF; CDR3 DNA: TGTGCCAGCAGTTTTGACGACTCCTACGAGCAGTACTTC
clone size: -; V gene: TRBV10-3; D gene: TRBD1; J gene: TRBJ1-2; CDR3 protein: CAISAGTGRTYGYTF; CDR3 DNA: TGTGCCATCAGTGCCGGGACAGGGCGGACATATGGCTACACCTTC
clone size: -; V gene: TRBV5-6; D gene: -; J gene: TRBJ1-2; CDR3 protein: CASSTRVVVYGYTF; CDR3 DNA: TGTGCCAGCAGCACCAGGGTGGTAGTCTATGGCTACACCTTC
clone size: few; V gene: TRBV28; D gene: -; J gene: TRBJ1-5; CDR3 protein: CASSSPGTGNQPQHF; CDR3 DNA: TGTGCCAGCAGTTCCCCAGGGACGGGCAATCAGCCCCAGCATTTT
clone size: -; V gene: TRBV20-1; D gene: -; J gene: TRBJ1-4; CDR3 protein: CSAGGHEKLFF; CDR3 DNA: TGCAGTGCTGGGGGCCATGAAAAACTGTTTTTT
clone size: -; V gene: TRBV6-1; D gene: -; J gene: TRBJ1-2; CDR3 protein: CASSEGTGANYGYTF; CDR3 DNA: TGTGCCAGCAGTGAAGGAACAGGTGCTAACTATGGCTACACCTTC
clone size: few; V gene: TRBV6-5; D gene: -; J gene: TRBJ2-4; CDR3 protein: CAISESQRQRQYF; CDR3 DNA: TGTGCCATCAGTGAGTCTCAACGACAGAGGCAGTACTTC
clone size: few; V gene: TRBV6-4; D gene: TRBD1; J gene: TRBJ2-2; CDR3 protein: CASSARQGVGELFF; CDR3 DNA: TGTGCCAGCAGTGCCCGACAGGGGGTCGGGGAGCTGTTTTTT
clone size: few; V gene: TRBV4-2; D gene: -; J gene: TRBJ2-5; CDR3 protein: CASSQGPLGREETQYF; CDR3 DNA: TGTGCCAGCAGCCAGGGACCCCTAGGGCGCGAAGAGACCCAGTACTTC
clone size: few; V gene: TRBV6-1; D gene: -; J gene: TRBJ2-7; CDR3 protein: CATTGTGLSYEQYF; CDR3 DNA: TGTGCCACAACCGGGACCGGACTATCCTACGAGCAGTACTTC
clone size: -; V gene: TRBV4-3; D gene: -; J gene: TRBJ2-7; CDR3 protein: CASSQDTGSLYEQYF; CDR3 DNA: TGCGCCAGCAGCCAAGATACCGGTAGCCTCTACGAGCAGTACTTC
clone size: few; V gene: TRBV7-9; D gene: TRBD1; J gene: TRBJ1-2; CDR3 protein: CASTLGGQGGGYTF; CDR3 DNA: TGTGCCAGCACCCTGGGGGGACAGGGAGGCGGCTACACCTTC
clone size: few; V gene: TRBV19; D gene: TRBD1; J gene: TRBJ2-7; CDR3 protein: CASGQAMYYEQYF; CDR3 DNA: TGTGCCAGTGGACAGGCGATGTACTACGAGCAGTACTTC
clone size: -; V gene: TRBV4-1; D gene: TRBD2; J gene: TRBJ2-1; CDR3 protein: CASSQRVFLADPNEQFF; CDR3 DNA: TGCGCCAGCAGCCAAAGGGTATTTCTAGCGGACCCCAATGAGCAGTTCTTC
clone size: -; V gene: TRBV7-2; D gene: -; J gene: TRBJ2-7; CDR3 protein: CASTIQELSYEQYF; CDR3 DNA: TGTGCCAGCACAATACAGGAACTCTCCTACGAGCAGTACTTC
clone size: -; V gene: TRBV6-5; D gene: -; J gene: TRBJ2-3; CDR3 protein: CASSYPSTDTQYF; CDR3 DNA: TGTGCCAGCAGTTACCCCAGCACAGATACGCAGTATTTT
clone size: few; V gene: TRBV11-2; D gene: -; J gene: TRBJ1-4; CDR3 protein: CASTTLDTNEKLFF; CDR3 DNA: TGTGCCAGCACCACGCTAGACACTAATGAAAAACTGTTTTTT
clone size: few; V gene: TRBV25-1; D gene: TRBD1; J gene: TRBJ2-7; CDR3 protein: CASSLAGTGINEQYF; CDR3 DNA: TGTGCCAGCAGTCTCGCCGGGACAGGGATTAACGAGCAGTACTTC
clone size: -; V gene: TRBV5-1; D gene: TRBD1; J gene: TRBJ2-1; CDR3 protein: CASRPPGTGVGKQFF; CDR3 DNA: TGCGCCAGCAGGCCCCCGGGGACAGGGGTTGGGAAGCAGTTCTTC
clone size: few; V gene: TRBV7-9; D gene: TRBD2; J gene: TRBJ2-3; CDR3 protein: CASSLLGLAGGHDTQYF; CDR3 DNA: TGTGCCAGCAGCTTACTTGGACTAGCGGGAGGTCATGATACGCAGTATTTT
clone size: -; V gene: TRBV7-2; D gene: TRBD2; J gene: TRBJ2-7; CDR3 protein: CASSLRSSGRSYEQYF; CDR3 DNA: TGTGCCAGCAGCTTACGTTCTAGCGGGAGGTCCTACGAGCAGTACTTC